Detailed here is one T cell receptor (beta chain). What it recognizes is unknown. This specimen comes from a study of shared clonotypes between healthy human individuals. For the study at large: Researchers assigned three CD4 naive, three CD4 memory, two CD8 naive and one CD8 memory plate to each donor.

Clones were sequenced by immunoSEQ multiplex PCR, and TCRdb holds only the in-frame ones, with some missing. The sample shows roughly 300,000 clones, roughly 80% of them seen only once. Germline CDR1 and CDR2: LGHNA and YNFKEQ. CDR3 length: 14 residues. V was cut by 5 bases and J by 4 bases, with 14 bases left in between. Whole-study findings and limits: Naive subsets usually exceeded memory subsets in estimated richness. Clonotypes not shared had lower generation probabilities than those common to all four donors.

The chain recombines TRBV4-2 with TRBJ1-2, with D perhaps TRBD1 (6 bases). This sequence originates from a young man in good health. Sequencing input: memory CD4+ T cells sorted from blood. This sample's subset: CD45RA-negative fraction. As DNA, the CDR3 is TGTGCCAGCAGCTTATACAGGGAGGTCTATGGCTACACCTTC. It encodes CASSLYREVYGYTF.